A single sample gave rise to the 29 T cell receptor beta chains below, sequenced in a study of T cell responses to AZD1222 COVID-19 vaccine. Assay used: immunoSEQ multiplex PCR; TCRdb lists only in-frame clones, some missing. The data contain approximately 110,000 clones, roughly 87% of them singletons. Material: peripheral blood, obtained 28 days after the second AZD1222 dose. The source of these receptors is an adult who received the AZD1222 COVID-19 vaccine.

The chain recombines TRBV3-1 (or the pseudogene TRBV3-2) with TRBJ2-3; the match to TRBD2 covers 11 bases. This CDR3 has 16 amino acids. The V segment lost 3 bases and the J segment 2 bases; nucleotides outside the gene matches: 4. Germline V gene data show CDR1 as LGHDT and CDR2 as YNNKEL (reference sequence). The CDR3 loop reads CASSHTSGRPTDTQYF. CDR3 DNA sequence: TGTGCCAGCAGCCATACTAGCGGGAGACCCACAGATACGCAGTATTTT.

V gene TRBV4-2 combines with J gene TRBJ1-5, with D possibly matching TRBD1 (5 bases). Per germline, CDR1 LGHNA and CDR2 YNFKEQ. Trimming pared 1 base from V and 2 bases from J, leaving 12 bases between. The CDR3 runs to 16 residues. The chain's CDR3 is CASSQVDRRGNQPQHF. The DNA of the CDR3 is TGTGCCAGCAGCCAAGTGGACCGCAGGGGCAATCAGCCCCAGCATTTT.

This chain connects TRBV28 to TRBJ2-7; D possibly matches TRBD1 or TRBD2 (5 bases each). Germline assignment: CDR1 MDHEN and CDR2 SYDVKM. V lost 6 bases and J 6 bases, leaving 18 bases between the germline ends. This CDR3 is 14 amino acids long. The CDR3 region has the DNA TGTGCCAGCAGCCGGGGACCGCTTCCGGGCGAGCAGTACTTC. This encodes CASSRGPLPGEQYF.

This clone was observed a few times. The rearrangement joins TRBV4-3 to TRBJ1-2, with a weak D call TRBD1 (5 bases). Germline CDR1 is LGHNA and CDR2 is YSLEER. Trimming cost V 0 bases and J 3 bases, with 11 bases left between them. The CDR3 extends over 15 amino acids. CDR3 protein: CASSQELGRDYGYTF. CDR3 in DNA: TGCGCCAGCAGCCAAGAGCTGGGGCGGGACTATGGCTACACCTTC.

The table lists this clone with a few counts. This chain joins TRBV23-1 and TRBJ2-2; TRBD1 agrees at 7 bases. TRBV23-1 is an ORF; its function is uncertain. V was pared by 6 bases and J by 2 bases, with 21 bases of the junction left unmatched. The CDR3 is 20 amino acids. Here the CDR3 DNA reads TGCGCCAGCAGCCGCCAGACAGGGAGAATCGAACGTCCAAACACCGGGGAGCTGTTTTTT. Translated: CASSRQTGRIERPNTGELFF.

The gene calls are TRBV19 and TRBJ2-2, with TRBD1 identical over 7 bases. CDR1 and CDR2 (germline): LNHDA, SQIVND (reference sequence). CDR3 size: 14 residues. The V and J ends lost 4 bases and 4 bases, in that order; junction bases with no gene match: 3. This CDR3 is CASSNDRVTGELFF. As DNA, the CDR3 is TGTGCCAGTAGTAACGACAGGGTCACCGGGGAGCTGTTTTTT.

This rearrangement joins TRBV7-9 to TRBJ2-5; D remains ambiguous. This CDR3 is built from 13 residues. The V end lost 1 base, the J end lost 3 bases, and 6 bases lay between the germline ends. Per the germline V gene, CDR1 is SEHNR and CDR2 is FQNEAQ (reference sequence). For the CDR3, the DNA is TGTGCCAGCAGCTTAGGATTCAAAGAGACCCAGTACTTC. This sequence encodes CASSLGFKETQYF.

This chain links TRBV11-2 with TRBJ2-7; unclear D gene. V gave up 1 base and J gave up 3 bases, with 7 bases separating them. The CDR3 extends over 13 amino acids. Germline CDR1 SGHAT, CDR2 FQNNGV. The CDR3 DNA reads TGTGCCAGCAGCTTAGGGTCTATCTACGAGCAGTACTTC. Translated, it gives CASSLGSIYEQYF.

This sequence joins TRBV28 and TRBJ1-2; maybe TRBD1 (5 bases). V shed 3 bases and J shed 8 bases, with 13 bases lying between them. Germline lookup yields CDR1 MDHEN and CDR2 SYDVKM. This CDR3 contains 13 residues. The DNA for the CDR3 is TGTGCCAGCAGTTTCTGGCAGGGCGAGGGCTACACCTTC. It codes for CASSFWQGEGYTF.

The CDR3: CASSSFKGQPQHF. In DNA, the CDR3 is TGTGCCAGCAGCTCCTTCAAGGGTCAGCCCCAGCATTTT. V and J are TRBV6-5 and TRBJ1-5; D gene unclear. The CDR3 has 13 residues. CDR1 is MNHEY and CDR2 is SVGAGI in the germline V gene. V was trimmed by 6 bases and J by 6 bases, leaving 12 bases between them.

This clone was seen just once. The CDR3 DNA reads as TGTGCCAGCAGCTTAGGCCCGCGACTAGCGGGAGGGGAGACCCAGTACTTC. The encoded protein is CASSLGPRLAGGETQYF. The V gene is TRBV7-3, the J gene TRBJ2-5; 14 positions match TRBD2. Germline lookup yields CDR1 SGHTA and CDR2 FQGTGA. CDR3 length: 17 amino acids. V dropped 2 bases and J dropped 5; count of bases not matched to a gene: 7.

V usage is TRBV28 and J usage is TRBJ2-5; D is unclear. Trimming stripped 5 bases from V and 3 bases from J, with 13 bases between. Germline CDR1 is MDHEN and CDR2 is SYDVKM. The CDR3 covers 14 residues. This chain's CDR3 is CASSRLVDEETQYF. CDR3 DNA sequence: TGTGCCAGCAGTCGACTGGTGGACGAAGAGACCCAGTACTTC.

J is TRBJ2-3 and V is TRBV2; TRBD2 agrees at 8 bases. The V and J ends lost 7 bases and 2 bases, in that order; junction bases with no gene match: 8. CDR3 length equals 15 residues. CDR1 and CDR2 from the germline V gene are SNHLY and FYNNEI. The CDR3 bases are TGTGCCAGCATCCGGACTAGCTCCTCCACAGATACGCAGTATTTT. Protein product: CASIRTSSSTDTQYF.

The rearrangement links TRBV5-1 to TRBJ1-1, with D perhaps matching TRBD1 (6 bases). Germline loops: CDR1 SGHRS, CDR2 YFSETQ. V was shortened by 2 bases and J by 0 bases, with 11 bases between the two germline ends. The CDR3 totals 15 residues. CDR3 sequence: CASSLAQGMNTEAFF. CDR3 DNA sequence: TGCGCCAGCAGCTTAGCACAGGGTATGAACACTGAAGCTTTCTTT.

This chain uses TRBV9 with TRBJ1-4, with TRBD1 as a possible D gene (5 bases). The CDR3 covers 15 residues. V was clipped by 3 bases and J by 0 bases, with 9 bases between them. Germline loops: CDR1 SGDLS, CDR2 YYNGEE. CDR3 nucleotides: TGTGCCAGCAGCGCACAGGCTACAACTAATGAAAAACTGTTTTTT. Translating gives CASSAQATTNEKLFF.

The V gene is TRBV15, the J gene TRBJ2-3; 8 nucleotides line up with TRBD2. Germline CDR1 LNHNV, CDR2 YYDKDF (reference sequence). The CDR3 spans 16 residues. With V trimmed by 2 bases and J by 0 bases, 4 bases remained unmatched. The CDR3 sequence is CATSRSTSASTDTQYF. As DNA, the CDR3 is TGTGCCACCAGCAGATCGACTAGCGCTAGCACAGATACGCAGTATTTT.

V usage is TRBV10-3 and J usage is TRBJ2-5; D tentatively fits TRBD1 or TRBD2 (7 bases each). The germline V and J ends were trimmed by 5 bases and 2 bases, with 15 bases remaining between them. Germline values: CDR1 ENHRY, CDR2 SYGVKD. The CDR3 covers 15 residues. The CDR3 sequence is CAISSQGEGQETQYF. CDR3 coding DNA: TGTGCCATCAGTTCTCAGGGGGAGGGTCAAGAGACCCAGTACTTC.

The chain couples TRBV19 to TRBJ1-5, with D unclear. CDR3 length equals 16 residues. V lost 3 bases and J 2 bases, leaving 14 bases between the germline ends. The V gene's germline CDR1 is LNHDA and CDR2 SQIVND (reference sequence). In DNA form, the CDR3 reads TGTGCCAGTAGTATCACCCTATTTAGGCGCAATCAGCCCCAGCATTTT. As protein: CASSITLFRRNQPQHF.

The chain joins TRBV28 to TRBJ2-2; 7 bases map to TRBD2. The CDR3 loop spans 16 amino acids. CDR1 and CDR2 (germline): MDHEN, SYDVKM. V dropped 10 bases and J dropped 2; count of bases not matched to a gene: 13. Here the CDR3 DNA reads TGTGCCACCCTCAATTTGGGGGGGTTTAACACCGGGGAGCTGTTTTTT. This translates into CATLNLGGFNTGELFF.

This chain uses TRBV11-3 with TRBJ2-2; unclear D gene. This CDR3 has 12 amino acids. CDR1 is SGHNT, CDR2 YENEEA, per germline. Trimming took off 2 bases at V and 6 bases at J, with 4 bases between the two ends. The CDR3 region is CASSLISGELFF. The CDR3 DNA reads TGTGCCAGCAGCTTAATCTCCGGGGAGCTGTTTTTT.

The gene calls are TRBV2 and TRBJ2-5; D may be TRBD1 (5 bases). Germline CDR1 SNHLY, CDR2 FYNNEI. V was trimmed by 8 bases and J by 3 bases, leaving 10 bases between them. The CDR3 spans 12 residues. CDR3 nucleotide sequence: TGTGCCAGCGTAGGGGCAGAAGAGACCCAGTACTTC. This gives the protein CASVGAEETQYF. The whole variable domain, remainder taken from reference TRBV2 and TRBJ2-5, is EPEVTQTPSHQVTQMGQEVILRCVPISNHLYFYWYRQILGQKVEFLVSFYNNEISEKSEIFDDQFSVERPDGSNFTLKIRSTKLEDSAMYFCASVGAEETQYFGPGTRLLVL.

V and J are TRBV27 and TRBJ1-2, with D uncertain. CDR3 size: 13 residues. Per germline, CDR1 MNHEY and CDR2 SMNVEV (reference sequence). Trimming cost V 7 bases and J 1 base, with 10 bases left between them. The CDR3 sequence is CASIGRDNYGYTF. The CDR3 nucleotides read TGTGCCAGCATTGGGAGGGATAACTATGGCTACACCTTC.

This clone has only one observation. The V and J genes are TRBV6-5 and TRBJ1-6; no firm D call. The CDR3 sequence is 14 residues long. Germline V gene data show CDR1 as MNHEY and CDR2 as SVGAGI. V lost 0 bases and J lost 7, with 7 bases in between. CDR3 loop: CASSYSLKNSPLHF. The CDR3 nucleotides read TGTGCCAGCAGTTACTCGTTAAAAAATTCACCCCTCCACTTT.

The J gene is TRBJ1-2, the V gene TRBV11-1; D gene unclear. This CDR3 is built from 13 residues. Germline V gene sequence: CDR1 SGHAT, CDR2 FQDESV (reference sequence). V shed 8 bases and J shed 1 base, with 11 bases lying between them. The DNA of the CDR3 is TGTGCCAGCTCTCAAAGAGTTAACTATGGCTACACCTTC. The encoded protein is CASSQRVNYGYTF.

The chain has TRBV7-8 and TRBJ1-1, with D hard to call. V was shortened by 1 base and J by 4 bases, with 10 bases between the two germline ends. Germline loops: CDR1 SGHVS, CDR2 FQNEAQ. The CDR3 is 14 residues long. CDR3 DNA: TGTGCCAGCAGCTTAGTACTAATAGGCACTGAAGCTTTCTTT. Amino acids: CASSLVLIGTEAFF.

This clone was observed a few times. This chain joins TRBV21-1 and TRBJ2-4. TRBV21-1 is a recognized pseudogene. This CDR3 is built from 17 residues. CDR3 region: CASSLGTTTIAKNIQYF. The CDR3 coding sequence is TGTGCCAGCAGCCTAGGGACGACGACCATAGCCAAAAACATTCAGTACTTC.

This chain links TRBV2 with TRBJ1-5, with D uncertain. V was shortened by 6 bases and J by 2 bases, with 8 bases between the two germline ends. In germline, CDR1 is SNHLY, CDR2 FYNNEI. The CDR3 totals 13 residues. CDR3 nucleotides: TGTGCCAGCAGGTTGTACGGCAATCAGCCCCAGCATTTT. Translating it yields CASRLYGNQPQHF.

V and J are TRBV3-1 (or the pseudogene TRBV3-2) and TRBJ1-6; 7 bases are a match to TRBD1. In germline, CDR1 is LGHDT, CDR2 YNNKEL (reference sequence). The CDR3 covers 15 residues. Trimming cost V 1 base and J 8 bases; bases outside gene matches: 5. Here the CDR3 reads CASSQGTGLDSPLHF. The DNA for the CDR3 is TGTGCCAGCAGCCAAGGGACAGGTCTTGATTCACCCCTCCACTTT.

The rearrangement uses TRBV19 and TRBJ2-3; a possible D gene is TRBD2 (6 bases). The V end lost 3 bases, the J end lost 2 bases, and 21 bases lay between the germline ends. From germline, CDR1 is LNHDA and CDR2 SQIVND (reference sequence). This CDR3 region has 18 residues. CDR3 DNA: TGTGCCAGTAGTATGTTGACTAGTCTCCCAGTGTACACAGATACGCAGTATTTT. Protein sequence: CASSMLTSLPVYTDTQYF.